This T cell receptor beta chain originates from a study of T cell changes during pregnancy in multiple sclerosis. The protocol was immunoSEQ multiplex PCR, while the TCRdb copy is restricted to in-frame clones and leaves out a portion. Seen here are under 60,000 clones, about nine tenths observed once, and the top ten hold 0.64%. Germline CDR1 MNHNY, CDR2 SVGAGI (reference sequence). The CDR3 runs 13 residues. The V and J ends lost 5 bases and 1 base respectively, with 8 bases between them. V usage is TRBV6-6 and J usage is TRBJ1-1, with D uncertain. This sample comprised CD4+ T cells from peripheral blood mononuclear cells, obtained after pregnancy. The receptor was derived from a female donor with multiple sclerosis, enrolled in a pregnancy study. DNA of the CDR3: TGTGCCAGCAGTCTCGACAAGAACACTGAAGCTTTCTTT. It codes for CASSLDKNTEAFF.